Sequencing of this T cell receptor (beta chain) was carried out in a study of cytomegalovirus exposure and HLA in healthy donors (dated by TCRdb to 2017 to 2019). Turning to the overall study: In an earlier analysis of 550 to 750 of the donors, 250 to 300 Gb of sequence data and just under 120 million unique TCR beta sequences from 150 million to 200 million T cells were reported. Alongside the repertoire data, information on donor age, sex, ethnicity and CMV serostatus was compiled. Of the 300 to 400 genotyped donors, approximately 83% fell in the genetic ancestry cluster associated with self-reported Caucasian donors. The study aimed to test whether cataloging public T cell receptors could reveal signatures of past pathogen exposure. On average, about 200,000 unique TCR beta nucleotide sequences were sequenced per donor among 300 to 500 genotyped donors of the cohort, with roughly 18% of those sequences being non-productive. Along with the approximately 700-subject first cohort, a separate validation cohort of around 110 different subjects was used. In a later genetic analysis, genome-wide SNP genotypes for about three fifths of the 666 donors were used, and that subset was treated as a discovery cohort. The later analysis used no new phenotypic data to find candidate immune exposures, relying instead on TCR beta sequences and their occurrence across donors. Five DR-DQ haplotypes were treated as single units for association and clustering because of strong linkage in the cohort. The study used immunosequencing to profile the T cell repertoires of approximately 630 subjects and linked those repertoires to cytomegalovirus serostatus. An earlier analysis of approximately 580 of the donors used high-throughput TCR beta sequencing to judge whether each TCR beta V gene segment behaved as functional or pseudogenic. HLA typing covered class I and class II loci at four-digit resolution. The study combined high-throughput TCR immunosequencing, statistical association of individual TCRs with disease status, and machine learning to predict cytomegalovirus infection status. Typing coverage varied by locus: roughly 620-640 donors for A, B, C, DRB1 and DQB1; more than 500 for DQA1; over 600 for DPA1; around 450 for DPB1. Every repertoire in the discovery cohort had been generated on one and the same sequencing platform. An early release that covered about 600 HLA-typed donors contained about 290 gigabases of sequencing data and approximately 85 million unique TCR sequences. To study patterns of TCR occurrence, a later analysis re-analyzed previously published TCR beta repertoires from 500 to 850 donors and added high-resolution HLA genotyping. Results and caveats for the whole study, not just this receptor: A group of highly shared sequence variants was considered likely to be a technical artifact of the sequencing pipeline. A later analysis reported that several top co-occurrence clusters appeared linked to parvovirus B19, influenza, CMV and Epstein-Barr virus. The earlier analysis of approximately 540 of the donors excluded around 17 rarely observed V segments, including chromosome 9 orphons, because counts were too low. The presence/absence analyses assumed that sequencing depth was roughly uniform across donors, and that assumption may not be true. A later analysis found that most CMV-associated TCR beta chains appeared HLA-restricted, with HLA associations seemingly driven largely by CMV exposure. In a later genetic analysis, a missense DCLRE1C variant was associated with V-gene and J-gene trimming of TCR beta chains, and the association was replicated in an independent cohort. This cohort had only TCR beta chains sequenced, and the lack of alpha or paired-chain data limited which features could be detected. In a later analysis, the rate of TCR association differed among HLA loci, with DRB1 alleles having the most associated TCRs and HLA-C alleles having the fewest. In a later analysis, about 17,000 TCR beta sequences were associated with specific HLA alleles at a false discovery rate of 0.05. In vitro tests confirmed that a few of the cytomegalovirus-associated TCR beta chains recognize cytomegalovirus antigens. Linkage disequilibrium might explain the correlated functional status among segregating V segments, but an unknown experimental factor could not be excluded. For the cohort, immune exposure information was limited to CMV serostatus. Some IMGT-functional V segments, including TRBV6-2 and TRBV6-3, could not be told apart with the 87-base-pair reads, so those segments were excluded. The study gave a list of 150 to 200 TCR beta chains associated with cytomegalovirus. In an earlier analysis of 587 of the donors, most TCR beta V segments appeared in productive rearrangements about 87% or about 30% of the time, broadly matching IMGT annotations. When HLA alleles, especially DR and DQ, strongly co-occurred, TCR associations were difficult to assign to individual alleles. Across donors, most TCR sequences were observed very rarely, whereas some public TCRs were present in many individuals. In both the original and validation cohorts, the classifier was reported to diagnose cytomegalovirus status with high specificity and sensitivity. According to the authors, the approach could potentially be generalized to other disease states and immunological phenotypes. A later analysis found that HLA-associated TCR beta chains were more clonally expanded and had lower generation probabilities than equally common non-associated chains. A later genetic analysis reported fewer N-insertions in productive TCRs among donors in an Asian-associated ancestry cluster than the approximately 700-donor mean. Because some donors lacked HLA typing at each locus, the association tests relied only on the typed subset. A further reported finding was that TCR beta sequences accurately predicted the HLA-A and HLA-B alleles for most subjects in the first cohort.

In total, roughly 710 healthy bone marrow donors made up the cohort. Cohort members were all nominally healthy when sampled, although unrecorded immune exposures were likely present. The donor was CMV seronegative and was included in the group of 352 seronegative cohort members. Each donor provided a peripheral blood sample, and peripheral blood mononuclear cells were used for TCR beta sequencing. The Qiagen DNeasy Blood Extraction Kit was used to extract genomic DNA from the blood cell samples. In this sample, this clone turned up once. This clone's antigen is unknown. Base qualities were left out, and no much larger clone turns up one base away. The germline V and J ends show losses of 6 bases and 0 bases respectively, and no gene match explains 10 bases of the junction. According to the germline V gene, CDR1 reads SGHVS and CDR2 reads FQNEAQ. From the cysteine through the phenylalanine, the CDR3 covers 18 amino acids. The sequence is cut down to CDR3 DNA, 54 bases in frame from base 1.

The library was built by means of the immunoSEQ multiplex PCR assay. For the multiplex PCR, a mixture combining 60 forward primers for TCR Vbeta segments and 13 reverse primers for TCR Jbeta segments was used. A multiplex PCR assay on genomic DNA amplified the CDR3 region of rearranged TCR beta genes. The Illumina HiSeq System was used to sequence the amplified TCR beta libraries as 87-base-pair reads. For the original study's pipeline: In a later analysis, some 80 million unique TCR beta chains were counted across the approximately 670 repertoires, and approximately 11 million of these chains were shared by at least two donors. Raw reads were error-corrected and collapsed into unique sequences by a nearest-neighbor algorithm in which closely related sequences were merged to remove PCR and sequencing errors. Alignment of CDR3 sequences to IMGT reference sequences was used to assign V, D and J gene segments. For a sequence to be retained, at least a six-nucleotide match to both a V gene segment and a J gene segment was required. A rearrangement was called productive if the CDR3 had no stop codons and remained in frame with V and J, and every other rearrangement was called non-productive. CDR3 was defined according to IMGT convention as the region running from the second conserved V-encoded cysteine to the conserved J-encoded phenylalanine. In an earlier analysis of around 640 of the donors, sequences lacking an unambiguous match to a single V gene segment were excluded. An earlier analysis of a few hundred of the donors called V segments functional above 56.7% productive rearrangements and segregating when the between-donor standard deviation exceeded 5%. A statistical classification framework was developed to diagnose cytomegalovirus status using the catalog of TCR beta chain sequences. In a later analysis, TCR nucleotide sequences were compared against IMGT/GENE-DB human TR gene sequences so that V and J genes could be assigned. Using the TCRdist pipeline, a later analysis assigned CDR3 sequences along with most-parsimonious VDJ recombination scenarios. In a later analysis, each TCR beta chain was defined by its CDR3 amino acid sequence together with its V-gene family, and reads lacking a unique V-gene family were excluded. A later analysis removed 600 or so highly shared, low-generation-probability nucleotide sequences to deal with suspected cross-contamination and a sequencing artifact. In a later analysis, a clonal expansion index for each public chain was calculated from normalized within-repertoire ranks of inferred template counts. In a later analysis, generation probabilities were computed using a VDJ recombination model fitted to out-of-frame rearrangements, and the results were checked against IGoR. A later analysis scored TCR-TCR, TCR-HLA and TCR-CMV co-occurrence with hypergeometric tests, applying a repertoire-size bias correction to TCR pairs. To estimate false discovery rates, a later analysis permuted the HLA or CMV assignments 20 times. In a later analysis, co-occurring TCRs were grouped using DBSCAN, with TCRdist sequence similarity added in when clustering inside HLA-allele-positive subsets. For co-occurrence clustering, repertoires with fewer than 30,000 or more than 120,000 public chains were excluded, along with 4 to 6 repertoires with anomalous nucleotide sharing. Imported from immuneACCESS, the table was reduced by TCRdb to in-frame sequences with V and J called. These copies leave out some clones; in studies compared against another copy, an unresolved V gene accounts for under half, and the cause of the remainder is not known. V and J calls and clone size are given by that table; D and trimming were obtained from the DNA. The table for this sample lists about 93,000 clones; approximately 80% of them were counted only once. The ten largest account for 3% to 4% of the sample.

Specimen: PBMCs. The TCR was taken from a woman in her forties in good health and CMV-seronegative. The chain is encoded by TRBV7-8 joined to TRBJ2-3; 12 of the junction bases match TRBD2. The base sequence is TGTGCCAGCAGTAAGAGGACTAGCGGGACTTCTAGCACAGATACGCAGTATTTT. This is translated as CASSKRTSGTSSTDTQYF.